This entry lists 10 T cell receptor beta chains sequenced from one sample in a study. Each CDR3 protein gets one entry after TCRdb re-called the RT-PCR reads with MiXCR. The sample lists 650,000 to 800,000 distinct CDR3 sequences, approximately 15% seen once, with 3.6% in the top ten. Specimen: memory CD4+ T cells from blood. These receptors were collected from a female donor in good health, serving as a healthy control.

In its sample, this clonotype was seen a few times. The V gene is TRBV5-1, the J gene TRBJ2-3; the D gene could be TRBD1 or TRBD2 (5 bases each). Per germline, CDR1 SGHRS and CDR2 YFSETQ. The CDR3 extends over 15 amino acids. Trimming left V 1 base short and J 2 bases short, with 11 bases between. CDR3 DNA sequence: TGCGCCAGCAGCTTGTCGGGGCGCGCCACAGATACGCAGTATTTT. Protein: CASSLSGRATDTQYF.

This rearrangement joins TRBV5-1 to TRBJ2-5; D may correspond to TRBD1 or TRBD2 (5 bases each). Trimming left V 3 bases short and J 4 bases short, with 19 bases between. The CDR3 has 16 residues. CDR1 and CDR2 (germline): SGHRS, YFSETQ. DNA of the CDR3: TGCGCCAGCAGCTCGTCCCCGGGACCATCTTCAGAGACCCAGTACTTC. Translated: CASSSSPGPSSETQYF.

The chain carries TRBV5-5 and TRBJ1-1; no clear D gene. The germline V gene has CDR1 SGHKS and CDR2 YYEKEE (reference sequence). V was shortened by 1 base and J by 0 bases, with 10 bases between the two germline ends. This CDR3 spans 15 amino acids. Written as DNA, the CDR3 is TGTGCCAGCAGCTTGTTTCTGGGGTTGAACACTGAAGCTTTCTTT. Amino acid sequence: CASSLFLGLNTEAFF.

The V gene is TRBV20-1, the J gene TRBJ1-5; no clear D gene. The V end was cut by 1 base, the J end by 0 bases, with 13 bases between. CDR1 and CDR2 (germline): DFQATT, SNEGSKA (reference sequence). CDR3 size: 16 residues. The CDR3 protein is CSARVPEGHSNQPQHF. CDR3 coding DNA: TGCAGTGCTAGAGTCCCTGAAGGGCATAGCAATCAGCCCCAGCATTTT.

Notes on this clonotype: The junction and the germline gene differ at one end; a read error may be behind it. The CDR3 DNA is TGTGCCAGCAGTCGGGACAGGGGGAACAATGAAGCTTTCTTT. It specifies CASSRDRGNNEAFF. The V call is TRBV6-5, the J call TRBJ1-1; the match to TRBD1 covers 11 bases. From germline, CDR1 is MNHEY and CDR2 SVGAGI. The CDR3 loop spans 14 amino acids.

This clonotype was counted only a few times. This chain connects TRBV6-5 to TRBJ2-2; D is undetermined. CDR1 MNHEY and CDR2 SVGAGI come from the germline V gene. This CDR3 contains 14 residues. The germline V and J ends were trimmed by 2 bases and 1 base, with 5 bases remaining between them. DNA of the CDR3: TGTGCCAGCAGTTACGCGCAGAACACCGGGGAGCTGTTTTTT. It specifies CASSYAQNTGELFF.

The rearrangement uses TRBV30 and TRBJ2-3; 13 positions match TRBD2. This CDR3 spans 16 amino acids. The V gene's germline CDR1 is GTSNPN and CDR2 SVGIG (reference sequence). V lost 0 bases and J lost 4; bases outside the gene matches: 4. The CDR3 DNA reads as TGTGCCTGGAGTGTGGGACTAGCGGGAAGTGCAGATACGCAGTATTTT. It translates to CAWSVGLAGSADTQYF.

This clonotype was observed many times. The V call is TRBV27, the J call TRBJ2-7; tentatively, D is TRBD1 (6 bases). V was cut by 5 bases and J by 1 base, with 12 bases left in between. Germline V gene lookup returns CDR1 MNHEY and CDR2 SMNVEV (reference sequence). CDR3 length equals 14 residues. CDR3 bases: TGTGCCAGCAGTATCCGGGACAAGTCCTACGAGCAGTACTTC. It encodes CASSIRDKSYEQYF.

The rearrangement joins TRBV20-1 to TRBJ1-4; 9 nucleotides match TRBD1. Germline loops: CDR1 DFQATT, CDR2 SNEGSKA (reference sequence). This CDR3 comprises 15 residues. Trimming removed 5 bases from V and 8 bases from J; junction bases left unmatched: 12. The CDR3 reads CSAPVPGTGREKLFF. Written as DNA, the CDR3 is TGCAGTGCTCCTGTGCCCGGGACAGGGCGAGAAAAACTGTTTTTT.

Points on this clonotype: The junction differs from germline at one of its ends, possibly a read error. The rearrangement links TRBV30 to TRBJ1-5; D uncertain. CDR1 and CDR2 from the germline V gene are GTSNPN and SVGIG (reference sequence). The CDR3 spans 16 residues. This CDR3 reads CAWSVRWDFGNQLQHF. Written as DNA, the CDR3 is TGTGCCTGGAGTGTACGGTGGGATTTTGGCAATCAGCTCCAGCATTTT.